The subject of this entry is one T cell receptor (beta chain). Its specificity is unknown. This record belongs to a study of T cells in tumors after PD-1 blockade. Study-wide background: Patients had no prior checkpoint blockade, systemic immunosuppressants, or anti-cancer therapy within 4 weeks. Daily vismodegib 150 mg continued in a subset of anti-PD-1-treated patients. Mean per blood sample: about 110,000 templates (roughly 22,000-270,000), about 37,000 unique clonotypes. Whole-study findings and limits: Peripheral recruitment is suggested, as some novel exhausted tumor clones were in pre-treatment blood.

The data were produced by immunoSEQ multiplex PCR, yet TCRdb's version contains in-frame clones alone and is incomplete. The table shows over 30,000 clones, with around four fifths occurring only once. Trimming pared 2 bases from V and 1 base from J, leaving 2 bases between. The V gene's germline CDR1 is KGHSH and CDR2 LQKENI. CDR3 length: 12 residues. The receptor's source is a human donor with basal cell carcinoma. The J gene is TRBJ1-1, the V gene TRBV18; unclear D gene. The sample in question was PBMCs, obtained before anti-PD-1 treatment. In DNA form, the CDR3 reads TGTGCCAGCTCACCATCGAACACTGAAGCTTTCTTT. Translated: CASSPSNTEAFF.